Listed below are T cell receptor beta chains from one sample, sequenced in a study of blood T cell repertoires in COVID-19. Profiling relied on immunoSEQ multiplex PCR, and the TCRdb table lists in-frame clones only, not all of them. The profile shows over 100,000 clones, over 70% of them singletons. Source material: peripheral blood. The source is a woman aged 65 to 85 with acute or convalescent COVID-19. CDR3s include the opening cysteine and the closing phenylalanine or tryptophan. Fields, in order: CDR3 DNA, CDR3 protein, J gene, D gene, clone size, V gene. The D gene is left open where the match is weak. Rows may omit the clone size; those that give it use once, few, many or a size class.

cdr3_nt: TGTGCCAGCACCTCGGACAGGGAGGTATATGGCTACACCTTC; cdr3_aa: CASTSDREVYGYTF; j_call: TRBJ1-2; d_call: TRBD1; clone_size: -; v_call: TRBV6-6
cdr3_nt: TGCAGTGCTAGTCTTGACGGGAGGTCCCTGAGAGGGGCCAACGTCCTGACTTTC; cdr3_aa: CSASLDGRSLRGANVLTF; j_call: TRBJ2-6; d_call: TRBD2; clone_size: -; v_call: TRBV20-1
cdr3_nt: TGTGCCAGCAGCTTAGAAAGGGGGACAGGGGGCAATGAGCAGTTCTTC; cdr3_aa: CASSLERGTGGNEQFF; j_call: TRBJ2-1; d_call: TRBD1; clone_size: -; v_call: TRBV7-2
cdr3_nt: TGTGCCAGCAGCCAAACCTCCGGGTCCCGAAACACTGAAGCTTTCTTT; cdr3_aa: CASSQTSGSRNTEAFF; j_call: TRBJ1-1; d_call: -; clone_size: -; v_call: TRBV6-2/TRBV6-3
cdr3_nt: TGTGCCAGTAGTAGTTGGGACGTAGGAGGGACTGAAGCTTTCTTT; cdr3_aa: CASSSWDVGGTEAFF; j_call: TRBJ1-1; d_call: -; clone_size: -; v_call: TRBV19
cdr3_nt: TGTGCCAGCAGCGTAGTGCGGCTAGCGGGAGGGAGGAACACCGGGGAGCTGTTTTTT; cdr3_aa: CASSVVRLAGGRNTGELFF; j_call: TRBJ2-2; d_call: TRBD2; clone_size: -; v_call: TRBV7-8
cdr3_nt: TGTGCCAGCAGTTTAAGGCCAGGGTGGGAGACCCAGTACTTC; cdr3_aa: CASSLRPGWETQYF; j_call: TRBJ2-5; d_call: -; clone_size: -; v_call: TRBV28
cdr3_nt: TGTGCCAGCTCACCACCCCCATGGGAAGCGGGGGGCCTCACCGGGGAGCTGTTTTTT; cdr3_aa: CASSPPPWEAGGLTGELFF; j_call: TRBJ2-2; d_call: TRBD2; clone_size: -; v_call: TRBV18
cdr3_nt: TGTGCCAGCAGCTTAGTCCCGACTAGCAAAGATACGCAGTATTTT; cdr3_aa: CASSLVPTSKDTQYF; j_call: TRBJ2-3; d_call: TRBD2; clone_size: -; v_call: TRBV7-2
cdr3_nt: TGTGCCAGCAGCCTTGGGCCAGGGGAGCCCGGGGAGCTGTTTTTT; cdr3_aa: CASSLGPGEPGELFF; j_call: TRBJ2-2; d_call: -; clone_size: -; v_call: TRBV3-1/TRBV3-2
cdr3_nt: TGTGCCAGCAGGGGTAGCGGGAGGAATGGAGAGCAGTACTTC; cdr3_aa: CASRGSGRNGEQYF; j_call: TRBJ2-7; d_call: TRBD2; clone_size: -; v_call: TRBV28
cdr3_nt: TGCGCCAGCAGCTTGGGCCCTAGCGGTAACAATGAGCAGTTCTTC; cdr3_aa: CASSLGPSGNNEQFF; j_call: TRBJ2-1; d_call: TRBD2; clone_size: -; v_call: TRBV5-1
cdr3_nt: TGTGCCAGCAGCTTGGAGGCGGGAGGGGAGACCCAGTACTTC; cdr3_aa: CASSLEAGGETQYF; j_call: TRBJ2-5; d_call: TRBD2; clone_size: -; v_call: TRBV5-4
cdr3_nt: TGTGCCAGCAGCCTAAGTGCACAGGCCACCTATGGCTACACCTTC; cdr3_aa: CASSLSAQATYGYTF; j_call: TRBJ1-2; d_call: -; clone_size: few; v_call: TRBV3-1/TRBV3-2
cdr3_nt: TGTGCCAGCAGCTTTAGCGGGAGTAGTACAGATACGCAGTATTTT; cdr3_aa: CASSFSGSSTDTQYF; j_call: TRBJ2-3; d_call: TRBD2; clone_size: -; v_call: TRBV5-6
cdr3_nt: TGTGCCAGTAGTATCGGTCTAGCGGGGGGGCTTGATGAGCAGTTCTTC; cdr3_aa: CASSIGLAGGLDEQFF; j_call: TRBJ2-1; d_call: TRBD2; clone_size: -; v_call: TRBV19
cdr3_nt: TGTGCCAGCAGTTTGGACAGAACCTCCTACGAGCAGTACTTC; cdr3_aa: CASSLDRTSYEQYF; j_call: TRBJ2-7; d_call: -; clone_size: -; v_call: TRBV6-5
cdr3_nt: TGTGCCAGCAGCCCCCCGCGCGGGGATGTAAGAGGCACTGAAGCTTTCTTT; cdr3_aa: CASSPPRGDVRGTEAFF; j_call: TRBJ1-1; d_call: -; clone_size: -; v_call: TRBV7-9
cdr3_nt: TGTGCCAGCAGCCTCAATCGGGCTAATGAAAAACTGTTTTTT; cdr3_aa: CASSLNRANEKLFF; j_call: TRBJ1-4; d_call: -; clone_size: -; v_call: TRBV6-5
cdr3_nt: TGTGCCAGCAGCTTAATCCTTGGGATCGGACAGGGTAATACTTTCTTT; cdr3_aa: CASSLILGIGQGNTFF; j_call: TRBJ1-1; d_call: TRBD1; clone_size: once; v_call: TRBV7-9
cdr3_nt: TGTGCCAGCAGTTTTTCGGGGGGCAGGAATGGCTACACCTTC; cdr3_aa: CASSFSGGRNGYTF; j_call: TRBJ1-2; d_call: -; clone_size: once; v_call: TRBV28
cdr3_nt: TGTGCCAGCAGCCCGAGAAGCGGGGGGAACACAGATACGCAGTATTTT; cdr3_aa: CASSPRSGGNTDTQYF; j_call: TRBJ2-3; d_call: TRBD2; clone_size: -; v_call: TRBV9
cdr3_nt: TGCGCCAGCAGGCAGGCAAATGAGCAGTTCTTC; cdr3_aa: CASRQANEQFF; j_call: TRBJ2-1; d_call: -; clone_size: -; v_call: TRBV5-1
cdr3_nt: TGCGCCAGCAGCTTGGCAGACCGGGGCACAGATACGCAGTATTTT; cdr3_aa: CASSLADRGTDTQYF; j_call: TRBJ2-3; d_call: -; clone_size: -; v_call: TRBV5-1
cdr3_nt: TGTGCCAGCAGCCCGAGGGACAGGGGAAACAATGAGCAGTTCTTC; cdr3_aa: CASSPRDRGNNEQFF; j_call: TRBJ2-1; d_call: TRBD1; clone_size: -; v_call: TRBV11-1
cdr3_nt: TGTGCCAGTAGTATAGGGAGAAACCCCTACAATGAGCAGTTCTTC; cdr3_aa: CASSIGRNPYNEQFF; j_call: TRBJ2-1; d_call: -; clone_size: -; v_call: TRBV19
cdr3_nt: TGTGCTAGTGGCCAGGGGGGCTCAGGCAATCAGCCCCAGCATTTT; cdr3_aa: CASGQGGSGNQPQHF; j_call: TRBJ1-5; d_call: TRBD1; clone_size: -; v_call: TRBV12-5
cdr3_nt: TGTGCCAGCAGTGAAAGACCCGACCGGGCCCAGTACTTC; cdr3_aa: CASSERPDRAQYF; j_call: TRBJ2-5; d_call: -; clone_size: -; v_call: TRBV6-1
cdr3_nt: TGTGCCAGCAGCATGACAGGGAGGAACACTGAAGCTTTCTTT; cdr3_aa: CASSMTGRNTEAFF; j_call: TRBJ1-1; d_call: TRBD1; clone_size: -; v_call: TRBV7-9
cdr3_nt: TGTGCCAGCAGCTTAGGGGACAGGGTCACTGAAGCTTTCTTT; cdr3_aa: CASSLGDRVTEAFF; j_call: TRBJ1-1; d_call: TRBD1; clone_size: -; v_call: TRBV11-2
cdr3_nt: TGTGCCAGCAGTTCGACAGTGGATACGCAGTATTTT; cdr3_aa: CASSSTVDTQYF; j_call: TRBJ2-3; d_call: -; clone_size: once; v_call: TRBV27
cdr3_nt: TGTGCCAGCAGTGACCCTTTATTAGCGGGGAACGACAATGAGCAGTTCTTC; cdr3_aa: CASSDPLLAGNDNEQFF; j_call: TRBJ2-1; d_call: TRBD2; clone_size: -; v_call: TRBV6-4
cdr3_nt: TGTGCCAGCAGCCCCTCCTTGCGGGAGGGCCCCAATGAGCAGTTCTTC; cdr3_aa: CASSPSLREGPNEQFF; j_call: TRBJ2-1; d_call: TRBD2; clone_size: few; v_call: TRBV7-9
cdr3_nt: TGCGCCAGCAGTGAGGGGACAGGTCCCAATCAGCCCCAGCATTTT; cdr3_aa: CASSEGTGPNQPQHF; j_call: TRBJ1-5; d_call: TRBD1; clone_size: -; v_call: TRBV10-2
cdr3_nt: TGCGCCAGCAGCTTTTCATTAGCGGGAACGAATGAGCAGTTCTTC; cdr3_aa: CASSFSLAGTNEQFF; j_call: TRBJ2-1; d_call: TRBD2; clone_size: few; v_call: TRBV5-1
cdr3_nt: TGTGCCAGCAGGGCAGGATTCAATCAGCCCCAGCATTTT; cdr3_aa: CASRAGFNQPQHF; j_call: TRBJ1-5; d_call: -; clone_size: -; v_call: TRBV2
cdr3_nt: TGTGCCATCAGTGACGGGGTCACAACTAATGAAAAACTGTTTTTT; cdr3_aa: CAISDGVTTNEKLFF; j_call: TRBJ1-4; d_call: -; clone_size: -; v_call: TRBV10-3
cdr3_nt: TGCGCCAGCAGCTTCTCGGACAGGGCCTACGAGCAGTACTTC; cdr3_aa: CASSFSDRAYEQYF; j_call: TRBJ2-7; d_call: TRBD1; clone_size: -; v_call: TRBV5-1
cdr3_nt: TGTGCCATCACGGGACTAGCGGGAGCAGACGAGCAGTACTTC; cdr3_aa: CAITGLAGADEQYF; j_call: TRBJ2-7; d_call: TRBD2; clone_size: -; v_call: TRBV10-3
cdr3_nt: TGTGCCAGCTGGACCCGCGGGGAGACCCAGTACTTC; cdr3_aa: CASWTRGETQYF; j_call: TRBJ2-5; d_call: -; clone_size: -; v_call: TRBV2
cdr3_nt: TGTGCCAGCAGCTTAGCCATTACAGGGGCTGAAGCTTTCTTT; cdr3_aa: CASSLAITGAEAFF; j_call: TRBJ1-1; d_call: TRBD1; clone_size: -; v_call: TRBV11-2
cdr3_nt: TGTGCCAGCAGCGCTAACTATGGCCGCAATGAGCAGTTCTTC; cdr3_aa: CASSANYGRNEQFF; j_call: TRBJ2-1; d_call: -; clone_size: -; v_call: TRBV7-6
cdr3_nt: TGTGCCAGCAGTCGTGGACTAGTGGGCGAGCAGTACTTC; cdr3_aa: CASSRGLVGEQYF; j_call: TRBJ2-7; d_call: TRBD2; clone_size: -; v_call: TRBV28
cdr3_nt: TGTGCCAGCTCACCCAGGTCGGACACCGGGGAGCTGTTTTTT; cdr3_aa: CASSPRSDTGELFF; j_call: TRBJ2-2; d_call: -; clone_size: -; v_call: TRBV18
cdr3_nt: TGTGCCAGCAGTTACCGGCGGGGGGGGAACAATGAGCAGTTCTTC; cdr3_aa: CASSYRRGGNNEQFF; j_call: TRBJ2-1; d_call: TRBD2; clone_size: -; v_call: TRBV6-5
cdr3_nt: TGTGCCAGCAGGCAATCGGGTGACAATGAGCAGTTCTTC; cdr3_aa: CASRQSGDNEQFF; j_call: TRBJ2-1; d_call: -; clone_size: -; v_call: TRBV28
cdr3_nt: TGTGCCAGCACGGACAGTTACAATGAGCAGTTCTTC; cdr3_aa: CASTDSYNEQFF; j_call: TRBJ2-1; d_call: -; clone_size: -; v_call: TRBV2
cdr3_nt: TGTGCCATCCAGGGGGTTAATCAGCCCCAGCATTTT; cdr3_aa: CAIQGVNQPQHF; j_call: TRBJ1-5; d_call: TRBD1; clone_size: -; v_call: TRBV10-3
cdr3_nt: TGTGCCAGCAGCCGCACCCGGCAGGCCGCCCCTGAAGCTTTCTTT; cdr3_aa: CASSRTRQAAPEAFF; j_call: TRBJ1-1; d_call: -; clone_size: -; v_call: TRBV11-2
cdr3_nt: TGTGCCAGCAGCTTAAATGGTGGATCAGGCACTGAAGCTTTCTTT; cdr3_aa: CASSLNGGSGTEAFF; j_call: TRBJ1-1; d_call: -; clone_size: -; v_call: TRBV7-3